The 27 T cell receptor beta chains presented below share a single source sample, sequenced in a study of blood T cell repertoires in COVID-19 (TCRdb year 2020). Library preparation was by the immunoSEQ multiplex PCR assay. The clones in this table, taken by TCRdb from immuneACCESS, are in-frame only. Not every clone is retained; where verified, under half of the shortfall comes from an unresolved V gene, and the cause of the rest is unknown. Within this sample are 65,000 to 95,000 clones, with 70% to 85% of them counted one time only. The biggest ten clones account for 5% to 6% of the sample. The sample consisted of peripheral blood. These receptors were obtained from a man between 50 and 59 years old with active or convalescent COVID-19.

This rearrangement joins TRBV5-1 to TRBJ2-5, with a tentative D call TRBD2 (5 bases). The CDR3 sequence is 16 residues long. Trimming stripped 0 bases from V and 2 bases from J, with 14 bases between. Germline V gene sequence: CDR1 SGHRS, CDR2 YFSETQ. The CDR3 is CASSLGADWRQETQYF. The CDR3 DNA reads TGCGCCAGCAGCTTGGGAGCGGACTGGCGACAAGAGACCCAGTACTTC.

J is TRBJ2-1 and V is TRBV6-5; 9 nucleotides agree with TRBD2. The germline CDR1 and CDR2 sequences are MNHEY and SVGAGI. J gave up 6 bases and V 8 bases, and 8 bases lay outside the gene matches. This CDR3 is 14 amino acids long. CDR3 amino acids: CASDGGGVGNEQFF. The CDR3 coding sequence is TGTGCCAGCGACGGCGGGGGGGTAGGCAATGAGCAGTTCTTC.

Regarding this clone: The junction differs from germline at one of its ends, possibly a read error. Other DNA variants within this sample encode the same CDR3. This rearrangement joins TRBV3-1 (or the pseudogene TRBV3-2) to TRBJ2-1, with a possible D match to TRBD2 (5 bases). Germline V gene sequence: CDR1 LGHDT, CDR2 YNNKEL (reference sequence). The CDR3 is made up of 11 amino acids. CDR3 DNA sequence: TGCGGGCGGGCGGGTGGCAATGAGCAGTTCTTC. It is translated as CGRAGGNEQFF.

The rearrangement joins TRBV3-1 (or the pseudogene TRBV3-2) to TRBJ1-6; tentative D call: TRBD1 (6 bases). Germline CDR1 is LGHDT and CDR2 is YNNKEL (reference sequence). V was shortened by 10 bases and J by 2 bases, with 15 bases between the two germline ends. CDR3 size: 15 residues. The CDR3 coding sequence is TGTGCCATAAAAGACAGGCAGGCCTATAATTCACCCCTCCACTTT. It is translated as CAIKDRQAYNSPLHF.

V and J are TRBV7-3 and TRBJ2-2, with D uncertain. The ends were cut back, 5 bases at V and 4 bases at J, with 5 bases in the middle. CDR3 length: 12 residues. CDR1 SGHTA and CDR2 FQGTGA come from the germline V gene. This CDR3 is CASSRVTGELFF. For the CDR3, the DNA is TGTGCCAGCAGCCGCGTCACCGGGGAGCTGTTTTTT.

The rearrangement uses TRBV5-1 and TRBJ1-5; no clear D gene. The CDR3 is 14 residues long. The germline CDR1 and CDR2 sequences are SGHRS and YFSETQ. Trimming stripped 4 bases from V and 2 bases from J, with 10 bases between. For the CDR3, the DNA is TGCGCCAGCAGCCCCGGTTTCGGCAATCAGCCCCAGCATTTT. It translates to CASSPGFGNQPQHF.

Of note for this clone: The sample has other DNA sequences that encode this CDR3 too. The V call is TRBV6-1, the J call TRBJ1-6, with 7 bases lining up with TRBD1. Trimming at V came to 4 bases and at J to 0 bases, leaving 9 bases not matched to a gene. Germline loops: CDR1 MNHNS, CDR2 SASEGT. The CDR3 contains 18 residues. CDR3 DNA sequence: TGTGCCAGCAGTGGGGACAGCTCCCCTAGCTCCTATAATTCACCCCTCCACTTT. Its protein is CASSGDSSPSSYNSPLHF.

CDR3 nucleotides: TGTGCCAGCAGCCAGAATAGCTTTAACTATGGCTACACCTTC. Amino acids: CASSQNSFNYGYTF. The chain is built from TRBV3-1 (or the pseudogene TRBV3-2) and TRBJ1-2; no clear D gene. The germline V gene encodes CDR1 LGHDT and CDR2 YNNKEL (reference sequence). The V end lost 3 bases, the J end lost 1 base, and 9 bases lay between the germline ends. The CDR3 consists of 14 residues.

Here the CDR3 reads CASSSGLAGGPAETQYF. Here the CDR3 DNA reads TGCGCCAGCAGCTCGGGACTAGCGGGGGGACCAGCAGAGACCCAGTACTTC. The V gene is TRBV5-1, the J gene TRBJ2-5, with 15 bases aligning to TRBD2. Looked up from germline, CDR1 is SGHRS and CDR2 is YFSETQ. The CDR3 spans 17 residues. With 3 bases clipped from V and 4 bases from J, the junction kept 7 bases outside the gene matches.

Only one count was recorded for this clone. A read error may produce the germline difference seen at one junction end. V usage is TRBV11-2 and J usage is TRBJ2-7; TRBD1 aligns across 8 bases. Germline CDR1 is SGHAT and CDR2 is FQNNGV. This CDR3 is built from 15 residues. The CDR3 loop is CASSLDRGTAYEQYF. The CDR3 nucleotides are TGTGCCAGCAGCCTAGACAGGGGAACGGCCTACGAGCAGTACTTC.

The CDR3 spells CASTGNTDTQYF. For the CDR3, the DNA is TGTGCCAGTACCGGGAACACAGATACGCAGTATTTT. The chain couples TRBV9 to TRBJ2-3; the D gene is possibly TRBD2 (5 bases). With 8 bases removed from V and 2 bases from J, the gap between germline ends came to 9 bases. CDR1 is SGDLS, CDR2 YYNGEE, per germline. This CDR3 region has 12 residues.

This clone was counted a single time. The chain's CDR3 is CASTVPEGTEAFF. Here the CDR3 DNA reads TGTGCCAGCACGGTGCCGGAGGGCACTGAAGCTTTCTTT. The chain couples TRBV2 to TRBJ1-1; D gene ambiguous. The V and J ends lost 7 bases and 4 bases respectively, with 13 bases between them. The CDR3 covers 13 residues. CDR1 SNHLY and CDR2 FYNNEI come from the germline V gene.

The table lists this clone with a few counts. The genes are TRBV6-6 and TRBJ2-7; 8 bases map to TRBD1. Trimming removed 5 bases from V and 0 bases from J; junction bases left unmatched: 3. The CDR3 has 14 amino acids. CDR1 is MNHNY, CDR2 SVGAGI, per germline (reference sequence). The CDR3 here is CASSGQGTSYEQYF. In DNA, the CDR3 is TGTGCCAGCAGTGGACAGGGCACCTCCTACGAGCAGTACTTC.

The J gene is TRBJ2-7, the V gene TRBV27, with TRBD2 matching 9 bases. CDR3 length: 15 amino acids. Germline CDR1 reads MNHEY; CDR2 reads SMNVEV (reference sequence). The junction had 12 bases not matched to a gene; V was cut back by 5 bases and J by 7 bases. CDR3 sequence: CASSQLSGGTREQYF. In nucleotides, the CDR3 is TGTGCCAGCAGTCAACTAAGCGGGGGGACGAGGGAGCAGTACTTC.

The V and J genes are TRBV11-2 and TRBJ2-3; 7 nucleotides align to TRBD1. CDR1 is SGHAT and CDR2 is FQNNGV in the germline V gene. The V and J ends lost 5 bases and 5 bases, in that order; junction bases with no gene match: 7. This CDR3 region has 14 residues. CDR3 sequence: CASSANRDRDTQYF. The CDR3 coding sequence is TGTGCCAGCAGCGCTAACCGGGACAGAGATACGCAGTATTTT.

The genes are TRBV6-5 and TRBJ1-5; D call uncertain. The CDR3 runs 13 residues. V lost 7 bases and J 3 bases, leaving 10 bases between the germline ends. Germline V lookup: CDR1 MNHEY, CDR2 SVGAGI. This CDR3 reads CASTGYHNQPQHF. As DNA, the CDR3 is TGTGCCAGCACAGGCTACCACAATCAGCCCCAGCATTTT.

In this sample, this clone turned up a few times. V usage is TRBV7-7 and J usage is TRBJ2-2, with TRBD1 matching 9 bases. CDR1 and CDR2 (germline): SSHAT, FNYEAQ (reference sequence). This CDR3 spans 15 amino acids. After removal of 5 bases from V and 3 bases from J, the junction contained 4 bases not matched to a gene. CDR3 coding DNA: TGTGCCAGCAGCGCGGACAGGGGATACACCGGGGAGCTGTTTTTT. Its protein is CASSADRGYTGELFF.

This chain links TRBV27 with TRBJ2-2; 7 bases agree with TRBD1. The V gene end was trimmed by 5 bases and the J gene end by 1 base; junction bases not matched to a gene: 4. CDR3 length equals 15 residues. Germline CDR1 and CDR2: MNHEY and SMNVEV (reference sequence). The CDR3 reads CASSTTGENTGELFF. The CDR3 nucleotides are TGTGCCAGCAGTACAACAGGGGAGAACACCGGGGAGCTGTTTTTT.

The CDR3 spells CASTFDWSSGNTIYF. The CDR3 bases are TGCGCCAGCACTTTCGATTGGAGCTCTGGAAACACCATATATTTT. The V gene is TRBV5-1, the J gene TRBJ1-3; D ambiguous. The V gene lost 6 bases and the J gene lost 0 bases, with 13 bases spanning the gap. Germline values: CDR1 SGHRS, CDR2 YFSETQ. The CDR3 totals 15 residues.

The chain joins TRBV7-2 to TRBJ2-3; D is perhaps TRBD2 (6 bases). Germline V lookup: CDR1 SGHTA, CDR2 FQGNSA. The CDR3 contains 15 residues. Trimming left V 1 base short and J 2 bases short, with 10 bases between. CDR3 in amino acids: CASSLVRGTTDTQYF. CDR3 bases: TGTGCCAGCAGCTTAGTCCGGGGGACCACAGATACGCAGTATTTT.

The chain uses TRBV4-3 and TRBJ1-6, with D perhaps matching TRBD1 (6 bases). The V gene lost 4 bases and the J gene lost 7 bases, with 11 bases spanning the gap. CDR3 length: 14 residues. Germline V CDR1 and CDR2: LGHNA, YSLEER. This CDR3 reads CASSRADSNSPLHF. CDR3 coding DNA: TGCGCCAGCAGCCGAGCGGACAGCAATTCACCCCTCCACTTT.

This rearrangement joins TRBV12-3 or TRBV12-4 to TRBJ1-3; maybe TRBD1 (6 bases). The V gene lost 3 bases and the J gene lost 11 bases, with 11 bases spanning the gap. The CDR3 extends over 12 amino acids. This chain's CDR3 is CASSFREGAIYF. For the CDR3, the DNA is TGTGCCAGCAGTTTTCGTGAGGGGGCCATATATTTT.

CDR3 in amino acids: CASSQTGYQETQYF. The CDR3 bases are TGTGCCAGCAGTCAGACAGGGTACCAAGAGACCCAGTACTTC. J is TRBJ2-5 and V is TRBV27; TRBD1 matches 7 bases. V gave up 5 bases and J gave up 0 bases; unmatched junction bases: 3. The CDR3 has 14 amino acids. The germline V gene has CDR1 MNHEY and CDR2 SMNVEV (reference sequence).

There are a few counts of this clone. This CDR3 is also generated by other DNA sequences in the sample. This chain uses TRBV6-6 with TRBJ2-5; 9 bases are a match to TRBD2. Germline V gene sequence: CDR1 MNHNY, CDR2 SVGAGI (reference sequence). The CDR3 has 16 residues. The ends lost 2 bases at V and 1 base at J; junction bases unmatched: 5. The chain's CDR3 is CASSYSTRGGQETQYF. The CDR3 bases are TGTGCCAGCAGTTACAGCACGCGGGGGGGCCAAGAGACCCAGTACTTC.

The J gene is TRBJ2-5, the V gene TRBV19; TRBD1 matches at 8 bases. CDR1 and CDR2 from the germline V gene are LNHDA and SQIVND (reference sequence). With 9 bases clipped from V and 2 bases from J, the junction kept 5 bases outside the gene matches. CDR3 size: 13 residues. The CDR3 here is CASARQGQETQYF. CDR3 sequence (DNA): TGTGCCAGCGCCCGACAGGGGCAAGAGACCCAGTACTTC.

This clone has a handful of counts. The CDR3 region has the DNA TGTGCCTGGAGTTCCGCGAACTCTGGAAACACCATATATTTT. This gives the protein CAWSSANSGNTIYF. The J gene is TRBJ1-3, the V gene TRBV30, with D uncertain. The length of the CDR3 is 14 residues. V dropped 2 bases and J dropped 0 bases, with 8 bases sitting between them. Germline CDR1 GTSNPN, CDR2 SVGIG (reference sequence).

The chain has TRBV20-1 and TRBJ1-2; perhaps TRBD1 as D (5 bases). Germline assignment: CDR1 DFQATT and CDR2 SNEGSKA (reference sequence). Trimming removed 3 bases at V and 0 bases at J, with 8 bases between. This CDR3 has 13 amino acids. The CDR3 coding sequence is TGCAGTGCTAGTTACAGGTCTAACTATGGCTACACCTTC. Its protein is CSASYRSNYGYTF.